The present TCR beta chain was sequenced within a study of blood T cell repertoires in COVID-19. Whole-study context: The cDNA or gDNA used as material had been derived from T cells, B-cell-depleted T cells, or PBMCs.

TCRdb keeps only in-frame clones here, not all; method: immunoSEQ multiplex PCR. This table has roughly 160,000 clones, approximately 86% appearing once. The receptor's source is a man aged 55 to 70 with acute or convalescent COVID-19. Sequenced input: peripheral blood.

The CDR3 spells CASSSYGTANTGELFF. The CDR3 DNA sequence: TGTGCCAGCAGTTCCTACGGGACAGCGAACACCGGGGAGCTGTTTTTT. The chain carries TRBV27 and TRBJ2-2, with TRBD1 matching over 7 bases. Germline CDR1 is MNHEY and CDR2 is SMNVEV (reference sequence). This CDR3 is built from 16 residues. V lost 4 bases and J lost 0; bases outside the gene matches: 5.